These 28 T cell receptor beta chains were sequenced from one sample in a study of beta chain features in type 1 diabetes. Reverse transcription of all isolated RNA meant that expressed TCRB transcripts were sequenced. Here immunoSEQ multiplex PCR was the method, and the copy in TCRdb shows in-frame clones only, minus some. Found here are under 300,000 clones, approximately 13% of them singletons; the top ten hold about 0.018%. Study observations and caveats: A moderate, significant TCRB CDR3 shortening appeared in type 1 diabetes across four CD4+ subsets.

These receptors have no identified antigens. The material sequenced was naive CD4+ T cells from blood. Receptors were obtained from a man aged 25 to 40 with type 1 diabetes.

This clone was found a few times. CDR3 amino acids: CAWSGGQPNQPQHF. DNA of the CDR3: TGTGCCTGGAGTGGGGGGCAGCCTAATCAGCCCCAGCATTTT. The chain recombines TRBV30 with TRBJ1-5; D is perhaps TRBD1 (6 bases). Deletions cut 1 base from V and 4 bases from J, with 11 bases between. Germline CDR1 reads GTSNPN; CDR2 reads SVGIG (reference sequence). This CDR3 region has 14 residues.

This chain joins TRBV5-1 and TRBJ1-2; TRBD1 might be the D (6 bases). Germline V gene data show CDR1 as SGHRS and CDR2 as YFSETQ. V shed 0 bases and J shed 6 bases, with 12 bases lying between them. CDR3 length: 14 amino acids. The CDR3 loop reads CASSLASGADGYTF. In DNA form, the CDR3 reads TGCGCCAGCAGCTTGGCGTCAGGGGCCGATGGCTACACCTTC.

The rearrangement uses TRBV2 and TRBJ1-2, with TRBD1 matching over 8 bases. Trimming at V came to 6 bases and at J to 4 bases, leaving 4 bases not matched to a gene. The CDR3 totals 13 residues. Germline CDR1 SNHLY, CDR2 FYNNEI. CDR3 in amino acids: CASRDRVLYGYTF. The CDR3, as DNA: TGTGCCAGCAGGGACAGGGTTCTCTATGGCTACACCTTC.

This clone came up a few times. The genes are TRBV2 and TRBJ1-5; D is perhaps TRBD1 (6 bases). The CDR3 length is 13 residues. Germline V gene data show CDR1 as SNHLY and CDR2 as FYNNEI. Trimming left V 7 bases short and J 7 bases short, with 14 bases between. CDR3 sequence: CASMGGGGQPQHF. The DNA of the CDR3 is TGTGCCAGCATGGGGGGGGGCGGACAGCCCCAGCATTTT.

A few counts support this clone. One junction end disagrees with the germline gene, perhaps due to a read error. The chain has TRBV4-2 and TRBJ2-1; maybe TRBD2 (7 bases). CDR1 is LGHNA and CDR2 is YNFKEQ in the germline V gene. The CDR3 runs to 12 residues. In nucleotides, the CDR3 is TGTGCCAGCAGCCAAGCCCTGCAGGGGAGGGTCTTC. Amino acid sequence: CASSQALQGRVF.

This clone was detected only a few times. The chain combines TRBV19 with TRBJ2-1, with 10 bases aligning to TRBD1. The CDR3 loop spans 16 amino acids. The J segment lost 4 bases and the V segment lost 9 bases, leaving 12 bases of the junction unmatched. Germline CDR1 LNHDA, CDR2 SQIVND (reference sequence). CDR3 amino acids: CASEVRDRGSYNEQFF. The CDR3 region has the DNA TGTGCCAGCGAGGTCCGGGACAGGGGATCTTACAATGAGCAGTTCTTC. Based on the CDR3 plus reference TRBV19 and TRBJ2-1, the full variable domain is DGGITQSPKYLFRKEGQNVTLSCEQNLNHDAMYWYRQDPGQGLRLIYYSQIVNDFQKGDIAEGYSVSREKKESFPLTVTSAQKNPTAFYLCASEVRDRGSYNEQFFGPGTRLTVL.

This clone was seen a few times. This rearrangement joins TRBV7-9 to TRBJ2-1, with D unresolved. V was shortened by 0 bases and J by 14 bases, with 5 bases between the two germline ends. The germline CDR1 and CDR2 sequences are SEHNR and FQNEAQ (reference sequence). This CDR3 is built from 10 residues. The CDR3 is CASSLAFKFF. In nucleotides, the CDR3 is TGTGCCAGCAGCTTAGCTTTTAAGTTCTTC.

This clone was detected a few times. This chain uses TRBV9 with TRBJ2-1, with 9 nucleotides matching TRBD2. Germline CDR1 is SGDLS and CDR2 is YYNGEE. V was clipped by 4 bases and J by 15 bases; unmatched bases: 8. The CDR3 is made up of 12 amino acids. The CDR3 loop reads CASSPGLAVRFF. The DNA for the CDR3 is TGTGCCAGCAGCCCGGGACTAGCAGTACGGTTCTTC.

In this sample, this clone turned up a few times. The J gene is TRBJ2-7, the V gene TRBV2, with D tentatively TRBD2 (5 bases). Germline V gives CDR1 SNHLY, CDR2 FYNNEI. Trimming took 0 bases from V and 1 from J, leaving 16 bases between them. The CDR3 has 17 amino acids. The CDR3 protein is CASSEAPLAARSYEQYF. For the CDR3, the DNA is TGTGCCAGCAGTGAAGCCCCTCTAGCAGCACGATCCTACGAGCAGTACTTC.

This clone turned up a few times. The chain couples TRBV19 to TRBJ2-1, with TRBD1 matching over 8 bases. The ends lost 3 bases at V and 7 bases at J; junction bases unmatched: 11. The CDR3 contains 16 residues. Germline V lookup: CDR1 LNHDA, CDR2 SQIVND (reference sequence). CDR3 region: CASSIGWAGGSNEQFF. The CDR3 DNA reads as TGTGCCAGTAGTATCGGTTGGGCAGGGGGCTCAAATGAGCAGTTCTTC.

This clone has more than one count but fewer than ten. The V call is TRBV30, the J call TRBJ2-7; the D gene is possibly TRBD1 (5 bases). CDR1 is GTSNPN and CDR2 is SVGIG in the germline V gene (reference sequence). The CDR3 contains 15 residues. V gave up 3 bases and J gave up 0 bases, with 15 bases separating them. In DNA, the CDR3 is TGTGCCTGGAGCCAAACCCAGGGAAGCTCCTACGAGCAGTACTTC. This sequence encodes CAWSQTQGSSYEQYF.

The V gene is TRBV15, the J gene TRBJ2-5, with 13 bases fitting TRBD2. The ends lost 2 bases at V and 5 bases at J; junction bases unmatched: 8. Germline V gene sequence: CDR1 LNHNV, CDR2 YYDKDF (reference sequence). The CDR3 is 17 residues long. For the CDR3, the DNA is TGTGCCACCAGCAGATCGGGACTAGCGGGGCCTCGGGAGACCCAGTACTTC. Protein sequence: CATSRSGLAGPRETQYF. Complete variable domain (other parts from reference TRBV15 and TRBJ2-5): DAMVIQNPRYQVTQFGKPVTLSCSQTLNHNVMYWYQQKSSQAPKLLFHYYDKDFNNEADTPDNFQSRRPNTSFCFLDIRSPGLGDTAMYLCATSRSGLAGPRETQYFGPGTRLLVL.

The V gene is TRBV4-2, the J gene TRBJ2-6; possible D gene TRBD1, 6 bases. Deletions cut 0 bases from V and 0 bases from J, with 15 bases between. The CDR3 sequence is 19 residues long. Germline loops: CDR1 LGHNA, CDR2 YNFKEQ. CDR3 residues: CASSQDSGQFDSGANVLTF. Written as DNA, the CDR3 is TGTGCCAGCAGCCAAGATTCTGGACAGTTTGACTCTGGGGCCAACGTCCTGACTTTC.

This clone came up a few times. The chain carries TRBV5-4 and TRBJ2-1, with 7 bases that match TRBD1. The V and J ends lost 4 bases and 2 bases, in that order; junction bases with no gene match: 3. CDR3 length: 14 residues. Germline V gene data show CDR1 as SGHNT and CDR2 as YYREEE (reference sequence). The CDR3 sequence is CASSPGTAYNEQFF. The CDR3 nucleotides are TGTGCCAGCAGCCCGGGGACAGCCTACAATGAGCAGTTCTTC.

This clone was detected a few times. This chain connects TRBV4-1 to TRBJ2-3, with 9 bases lining up with TRBD2. Germline V gene data show CDR1 as MGHRA and CDR2 as YSYEKL. This CDR3 spans 19 amino acids. Trimming removed 4 bases from V and 5 bases from J; junction bases left unmatched: 19. Here the CDR3 reads CASSLPEVAGVPWGDTQYF. CDR3 nucleotide sequence: TGCGCCAGCAGCCTCCCGGAGGTAGCGGGGGTTCCCTGGGGAGATACGCAGTATTTT.

The J gene is TRBJ1-1, the V gene TRBV5-1; TRBD1 matches 7 bases. The CDR3 has 14 amino acids. V gave up 4 bases and J gave up 1 base; unmatched junction bases: 4. Germline CDR1 reads SGHRS; CDR2 reads YFSETQ. The CDR3 region is CASSGGQPNTEAFF. The CDR3 DNA sequence: TGCGCCAGCAGCGGGGGACAGCCGAACACTGAAGCTTTCTTT.

The J gene is TRBJ1-2, the V gene TRBV27; 8 bases match TRBD1. Germline V CDR1 and CDR2: MNHEY, SMNVEV (reference sequence). This CDR3 has 13 amino acids. With 9 bases clipped from V and 2 bases from J, the junction kept 5 bases outside the gene matches. CDR3 region: CASWRQGNYGYTF. DNA of the CDR3: TGTGCCAGTTGGAGACAGGGGAACTATGGCTACACCTTC.

This clone has more than one count but fewer than ten. The V call is TRBV5-1, the J call TRBJ2-1, with D perhaps matching TRBD2 (6 bases). Germline values: CDR1 SGHRS, CDR2 YFSETQ. This CDR3 is built from 15 residues. V was clipped by 1 base and J by 9 bases, with 17 bases between them. CDR3 coding DNA: TGCGCCAGCAGCTTGAGGGCTAGCGCAGACGGTGAGCAGTTCTTC. This encodes CASSLRASADGEQFF.

V and J are TRBV10-3 and TRBJ1-1; TRBD1 is a possible D gene (6 bases). CDR1 ENHRY and CDR2 SYGVKD come from the germline V gene. The CDR3 spans 14 residues. V lost 4 bases to trimming and J lost 4 bases, with 13 bases between them. The CDR3 DNA sequence: TGTGCCATCAGTGCAAGACAGGAGAGCACTGAAGCTTTCTTT. Its translation is CAISARQESTEAFF.

This clone was counted a few times. The rearrangement joins TRBV30 to TRBJ2-3; 9 nucleotides align to TRBD2. CDR1 and CDR2 from the germline V gene are GTSNPN and SVGIG (reference sequence). CDR3 size: 12 residues. V shed 5 bases and J 6 bases; nucleotides not matched to a gene: 3. The DNA of the CDR3 is TGTGCCTGGGGCGGGGGGGCGGATACGCAGTATTTT. This translates into CAWGGGADTQYF.

The rearrangement uses TRBV6-6 and TRBJ2-5; TRBD1 aligns across 7 bases. V gave up 6 bases and J gave up 5 bases; unmatched junction bases: 3. CDR1 and CDR2 (germline): MNHNY, SVGAGI (reference sequence). The length of the CDR3 is 12 residues. This CDR3 is CASSRQGETQYF. The CDR3, as DNA: TGTGCCAGCAGCCGACAGGGCGAGACCCAGTACTTC.

V usage is TRBV27 and J usage is TRBJ2-7, with 8 positions matching TRBD1. The CDR3 sequence is 14 residues long. Per germline, CDR1 MNHEY and CDR2 SMNVEV (reference sequence). Trimming cost V 4 bases and J 9 bases; bases outside gene matches: 11. The CDR3 sequence is CASSSAGTGGGQYF. Here the CDR3 DNA reads TGTGCCAGCAGTTCAGCCGGGACAGGCGGTGGGCAGTACTTC.

This clone was counted only a few times. The CDR3 DNA is TGTGCCAGCTCACCGGGGGCTCAGCGGACCTACGAGCAGTACTTC. Residues: CASSPGAQRTYEQYF. V gene TRBV18 combines with J gene TRBJ2-7, with a weak D call TRBD1 (6 bases). Trimming shortened V by 3 bases and J by 2 bases, and 14 bases separated the two germline ends. Germline CDR1 and CDR2: KGHSH and LQKENI. CDR3 size: 15 residues.

This clone was seen more than once but under ten times. This rearrangement joins TRBV30 to TRBJ1-2; TRBD1 is a possible D gene (5 bases). The CDR3 covers 14 residues. The V end lost 4 bases, the J end lost 4 bases, and 16 bases lay between the germline ends. From germline, CDR1 is GTSNPN and CDR2 SVGIG (reference sequence). CDR3 loop: CAWNGAGRVYGYTF. CDR3 nucleotides: TGTGCCTGGAACGGTGCGGGGCGAGTCTATGGCTACACCTTC.

The CDR3 sequence is CAWSRVLNTGELFF. DNA for the CDR3: TGTGCCTGGAGCAGGGTCCTGAACACCGGGGAGCTGTTTTTT. The chain joins TRBV30 to TRBJ2-2; weak D call: TRBD1 (5 bases). From germline, CDR1 is GTSNPN and CDR2 SVGIG (reference sequence). The CDR3 totals 14 residues. The V gene lost 3 bases and the J gene lost 1 base, with 9 bases spanning the gap.

A few counts support this clone. The gene calls are TRBV29-1 and TRBJ2-1, with a possible D match to TRBD2 (5 bases). The V end lost 6 bases, the J end lost 6 bases, and 12 bases lay between the germline ends. Germline V gene lookup returns CDR1 SQVTM and CDR2 ANQGSEA. There are 12 residues in the CDR3. The CDR3 nucleotides are TGCAGCGTCGAGGGAGCGAGCAATGAGCAGTTCTTC. This translates into CSVEGASNEQFF.

This clone was counted between two and nine times. V gene TRBV7-2 combines with J gene TRBJ1-2; tentative D call: TRBD1 (5 bases). CDR1 and CDR2 from the germline V gene are SGHTA and FQGNSA. V gave up 4 bases and J gave up 3 bases, with 15 bases separating them. The CDR3 runs 15 residues. The CDR3 nucleotides are TGTGCCAGCAGCTCCGTGTGGGGCAGCCACTATGGCTACACCTTC. Translating it yields CASSSVWGSHYGYTF.

This chain uses TRBV6-5 with TRBJ2-7, with 7 bases identical to TRBD1. The trim removed 6 bases at V and 6 bases at J, leaving 14 bases unmatched. CDR3 size: 15 residues. Germline lookup yields CDR1 MNHEY and CDR2 SVGAGI. The CDR3 DNA is TGTGCCAGCAGCCCGGCGGGCAGAGGGGGCGTCGAGCAGTACTTC. It is translated as CASSPAGRGGVEQYF.